The rows below give T cell receptor beta chains drawn from one sample of a study of blood T cell repertoires in COVID-19. Libraries were prepared by immunoSEQ multiplex PCR; TCRdb keeps only in-frame clonotypes and omits some of them. This table has about 100,000 clones, around 88% appearing once. Sequencing used peripheral blood. The receptors stem from a human donor in a cohort sampled during active COVID-19. Both conserved end residues are part of each CDR3. The D gene is left open where the match is weak. Clone size, where shown, is once, few, many, or a class for clones that have expanded.

CDR3	DNA	length	V	J	D	size
CASSQGRGWGGTEAFF	TGTGCCAGCAGCCAAGGAAGGGGTTGGGGGGGCACTGAAGCTTTCTTT	16	TRBV3-1/TRBV3-2	TRBJ1-1	NA	NA
CASTVTFRGGTTDTQYF	TGTGCCAGCACCGTTACTTTCCGCGGGGGAACCACAGATACGCAGTATTTT	17	TRBV5-4	TRBJ2-3	TRBD2	NA
CASSVRDRGLNEKLFF	TGTGCCAGCAGTGTAAGGGACAGGGGGCTTAATGAAAAACTGTTTTTT	16	TRBV6-1	TRBJ1-4	TRBD1	NA
CASSQGDWDSENYGYTF	TGTGCCAGCAGCCAAGGGGATTGGGACAGCGAAAACTATGGCTACACCTTC	17	TRBV4-2	TRBJ1-2	TRBD1	NA
CAIREQGTLNTEAFF	TGTGCCATCAGAGAACAGGGTACCCTGAACACTGAAGCTTTCTTT	15	TRBV10-3	TRBJ1-1	NA	NA
CATSDSIGSYTF	TGTGCCACCAGTGATTCTATCGGTAGCTACACCTTC	12	TRBV24-1	TRBJ1-2	NA	NA
CASSPGPVGNTGELFF	TGTGCCAGCAGCCCAGGCCCGGTCGGCAACACCGGGGAGCTGTTTTTT	16	TRBV7-9	TRBJ2-2	NA	NA
CASSADRSGGTQYF	TGCGCCAGCAGTGCGGACCGATCCGGGGGGACCCAGTACTTC	14	TRBV10-1	TRBJ2-5	NA	NA
CASLGQGGNQPQHF	TGTGCCAGCCTAGGACAGGGTGGCAATCAGCCCCAGCATTTT	14	TRBV2	TRBJ1-5	TRBD1	many
CASSQEGAGLAQEQFF	TGCGCCAGCAGCCAAGAAGGGGCAGGACTAGCACAGGAGCAGTTCTTC	16	TRBV4-3	TRBJ2-1	TRBD2	NA
CASSGQGGYNEQFF	TGCGCCAGCAGCGGACAGGGCGGATACAATGAGCAGTTCTTC	14	TRBV10-2	TRBJ2-1	TRBD1	NA
CASRLGTDRVAGELFF	TGTGCAAGTCGCTTAGGGACCGACAGGGTGGCCGGGGAGCTGTTTTTT	16	TRBV12-2	TRBJ2-2	NA	many
CASSLTSTGSETQYF	TGTGCCAGCAGCTTAACCTCGACAGGGTCGGAGACCCAGTACTTC	15	TRBV21-1	TRBJ2-5	NA	NA
CASRTLAGVTGELFF	TGTGCCAGCAGGACACTAGCGGGAGTGACCGGGGAGCTGTTTTTT	15	TRBV2	TRBJ2-2	TRBD2	once
CASRAGTSYEQYF	TGTGCCAGTAGGGCCGGGACAAGCTACGAGCAGTACTTC	13	TRBV19	TRBJ2-7	NA	NA
CASSLLGDNEKLFF	TGTGCCAGCAGTTTACTAGGGGATAATGAAAAACTGTTTTTT	14	TRBV27	TRBJ1-4	NA	NA
CASSPPGLAGGWYRYEQFF	TGTGCCAGCTCACCACCAGGACTAGCGGGAGGGTGGTACCGCTATGAGCAGTTCTTC	19	TRBV18	TRBJ2-1	TRBD2	NA
CASSTRQGGMPQHF	TGTGCCAGTAGTACACGACAGGGTGGGATGCCCCAGCATTTT	14	TRBV19	TRBJ1-5	TRBD1	NA
CASSPSGLGREQFF	TGTGCCAGCAGTCCTAGCGGGTTGGGCCGCGAGCAGTTCTTC	14	TRBV11-3	TRBJ2-1	TRBD2	NA
CASSPGLRENEQFF	TGCGCCAGCAGCCCGGGACTCAGGGAGAATGAGCAGTTCTTC	14	TRBV5-1	TRBJ2-1	NA	NA
CSASLLAGGGSNEQFF	TGCAGTGCTAGTCTACTAGCGGGAGGGGGGTCCAATGAGCAGTTCTTC	16	TRBV20-1	TRBJ2-1	TRBD2	NA
CASSLSGTDTQYF	TGTGCCAGCAGTTTGAGCGGAACAGATACGCAGTATTTT	13	TRBV12-3/TRBV12-4	TRBJ2-3	NA	NA
CATKGASGSQNTGELFF	TGTGCCACCAAAGGCGCTAGCGGGAGCCAGAACACCGGGGAGCTGTTTTTT	17	TRBV10-3	TRBJ2-2	TRBD2	NA
CASSRPDRNSNQPQHF	TGTGCCAGCAGTCGACCAGACAGAAATAGCAATCAGCCCCAGCATTTT	16	TRBV6-2/TRBV6-3	TRBJ1-5	NA	NA
CAWKLAGHGIQYF	TGTGCCTGGAAACTAGCGGGACACGGCATTCAGTACTTC	13	TRBV30	TRBJ2-4	TRBD2	NA
CASSLSTGGNTIYF	TGTGCCAGCAGCTTATCCACAGGGGGCAACACCATATATTTT	14	TRBV7-2	TRBJ1-3	TRBD1	few
CASSLADRGSTDTQYF	TGTGCCAGCAGCTTGGCCGACAGGGGTAGCACAGATACGCAGTATTTT	16	TRBV11-1	TRBJ2-3	TRBD1	NA
CASSFQGNTEAFF	TGTGCCAGCAGTTTTCAGGGAAACACTGAAGCTTTCTTT	13	TRBV28	TRBJ1-1	NA	NA
CASSFGRAKSGEQFF	TGTGCCAGCAGCTTTGGGAGGGCCAAGTCTGGTGAGCAGTTCTTC	15	TRBV5-6	TRBJ2-1	TRBD2	NA
CASSQGTGGSGNTIYF	TGTGCCAGCAGCCAAGGGACAGGGGGCTCTGGAAACACCATATATTTT	16	TRBV4-2	TRBJ1-3	TRBD1	NA
CAWLKAGGTDTQYF	TGTGCCTGGTTAAAAGCGGGGGGCACAGATACGCAGTATTTT	14	TRBV30	TRBJ2-3	TRBD2	NA
CASSPTGQGTDTQYF	TGTGCCAGCAGCCCCACGGGACAGGGGACAGATACGCAGTATTTT	15	TRBV6-5	TRBJ2-3	TRBD1	NA
CATSDRGLAGANEQFF	TGTGCCACCAGTGATCGGGGTCTAGCGGGAGCGAATGAGCAGTTCTTC	16	TRBV24-1	TRBJ2-1	TRBD2	NA
CATEDRTYTGELFF	TGTGCCACCGAGGACAGGACTTACACCGGGGAGCTGTTTTTT	14	TRBV18	TRBJ2-2	TRBD1	NA
CASSLARGPISNQPQHF	TGTGCCAGCAGCTTAGCCCGGGGTCCCATTAGCAATCAGCCCCAGCATTTT	17	TRBV7-9	TRBJ1-5	NA	NA
CASSRTSGSDETQYF	TGTGCCAGCAGCAGGACTAGCGGGAGCGATGAGACCCAGTACTTC	15	TRBV2	TRBJ2-5	TRBD2	NA
CARSTGTGAEKLFF	TGTGCCAGAAGCACCGGGACAGGGGCCGAAAAACTGTTTTTT	14	TRBV5-3	TRBJ1-4	TRBD1	NA
CASSYQEQYF	TGTGCCAGCAGCTATCAAGAGCAGTACTTC	10	TRBV28	TRBJ2-7	NA	NA
CASSTRGQDGYTF	TGTGCCAGTAGTACCAGGGGACAGGATGGCTACACCTTC	13	TRBV19	TRBJ1-2	TRBD1	NA
CASSFPNRTSGRATGELFF	TGTGCCAGCAGCTTCCCCAACCGGACTAGCGGGAGGGCCACCGGGGAGCTGTTTTTT	19	TRBV7-8	TRBJ2-2	TRBD2	NA
CASSPGRVAYEQYF	TGTGCCAGCAGCCCCGGCAGGGTGGCCTACGAGCAGTACTTC	14	TRBV5-6	TRBJ2-7	NA	NA
CASSQGRIAGGPGNEQFF	TGCGCCAGCAGCCAAGGTAGAATAGCGGGAGGGCCTGGCAATGAGCAGTTCTTC	18	TRBV4-1	TRBJ2-1	TRBD2	once
CASSPWAGVSYEQYF	TGTGCCAGCAGCCCCTGGGCAGGGGTTTCGTACGAGCAGTACTTC	15	TRBV6-2/TRBV6-3	TRBJ2-7	NA	NA
CASSFPPVFAGELFF	TGTGCCAGCAGCTTTCCACCGGTATTCGCCGGGGAGCTGTTTTTT	15	TRBV7-2	TRBJ2-2	NA	NA
CASKRTSGINEQYF	TGTGCCAGCAAACGGACTAGCGGGATAAACGAGCAGTACTTC	14	TRBV5-5	TRBJ2-7	TRBD2	NA
CASETGNPGELFF	TGTGCCAGCGAGACAGGGAACCCCGGGGAGCTGTTTTTT	13	TRBV6-5	TRBJ2-2	TRBD1	NA
CSARTPREQYF	TGCAGTGCGCGAACCCCGAGGGAGCAGTACTTC	11	TRBV20-1	TRBJ2-7	NA	NA
CASSERGLHGEAFF	TGTGCCAGCAGTGAAAGAGGCCTACACGGTGAAGCTTTCTTT	14	TRBV6-1	TRBJ1-1	NA	NA
CASSRSGADQPQHF	TGTGCCAGCAGTCGCTCTGGGGCTGATCAGCCCCAGCATTTT	14	TRBV7-9	TRBJ1-5	NA	NA
CASSSATGRPQETQYF	TGTGCCAGCAGCTCCGCGACAGGGCGGCCCCAAGAGACCCAGTACTTC	16	TRBV7-9	TRBJ2-5	TRBD1	NA
CASSLRGGANTEAFF	TGTGCCAGCAGCTTACGTGGGGGCGCGAACACTGAAGCTTTCTTT	15	TRBV7-9	TRBJ1-1	NA	once
CASIGRRGKNIQYF	TGTGCCAGTATAGGTCGGCGAGGCAAAAACATTCAGTACTTC	14	TRBV19	TRBJ2-4	NA	NA
CASGQVNSPLHF	TGTGCCAGCGGACAGGTTAACTCACCCCTCCACTTT	12	TRBV28	TRBJ1-6	TRBD1	NA
CASRTSGRGHNEQFF	TGTGCCAGTAGAACTAGCGGGAGAGGCCACAATGAGCAGTTCTTC	15	TRBV19	TRBJ2-1	TRBD2	NA
CASSLSLGGYQPQHF	TGTGCCAGCAGTTTATCGTTAGGGGGCTATCAGCCCCAGCATTTT	15	TRBV27	TRBJ1-5	TRBD1	once